Below, one T cell receptor (beta chain) is given with its context. This entry comes from a study of blood T cell repertoires in COVID-19. Across the whole study: Acute-phase and convalescent COVID-19 samples originated in the United States, Italy and Spain. Sources were T cells, B-cell-depleted T cells, or PBMCs; the material itself was cDNA or gDNA.

Authors' methods: The assay estimated nucleated cells by amplifying reference gene primers. Measured with immunoSEQ multiplex PCR; TCRdb has only the in-frame clones, and not every one. That table supplies the V and J calls and clone size; D and trimming were determined from the DNA. The sample lists some 100,000 clones, approximately 91% occurring once. The sequence came from a man aged 55 to 70 with acute or convalescent COVID-19. Sequenced material: peripheral blood.

The CDR3 DNA reads as TGTGCCAGCAGCGTAGGGGGAGGGCCGGTTGAGCAGTTCTTC. This gives the protein CASSVGGGPVEQFF. The J gene is TRBJ2-1, the V gene TRBV9; TRBD2 matches 7 bases. This CDR3 has 14 residues. Germline V CDR1 and CDR2: SGDLS, YYNGEE. Trimming removed 0 bases from V and 9 bases from J; junction bases left unmatched: 6.